Shown below are 5 T cell receptor beta chains from a single sample sequenced in a study of shared clonotypes between healthy human individuals (dated by TCRdb to the early 2020s). CD8 naive samples were obtained by positive selection for CCR7 among CD45RO-negative cells, yielding a CD45RA+CCR7+ population from which TemRA cells were excluded. The receptor library was made with the immunoSEQ multiplex PCR assay. TCRdb took over this immuneACCESS table, retaining in-frame rearrangements with V and J assigned. Such tables are incomplete; in checked studies, under half of the missing clones stem from an unresolved V gene, and the remainder is unexplained. The sample table lists millions of clones, about 92% of them with a count of one. Jointly, the top ten make up more than 1.5% of the sample. Sequenced material: naive CD8+ T cells from PBMCs. The sample's cell subset or site, from its label and the paper: CD45RA+CCR7+. The receptor source for this set is a man aged 18 to 29 in good health. Some clones in this sample may be carry-over from other donors' samples.

The gene calls are TRBV5-5 and TRBJ2-1, with D perhaps TRBD1 (5 bases). CDR1 is SGHKS, CDR2 YYEKEE, per germline (reference sequence). The length of the CDR3 is 17 residues. V was trimmed by 4 bases and J by 6 bases, leaving 23 bases between them. The CDR3 is CASSPQGRGLWSNEQFF. CDR3 nucleotides: TGTGCCAGCAGCCCGCAAGGAAGGGGATTGTGGAGCAATGAGCAGTTCTTC.

This clone was seen once. V and J are TRBV30 and TRBJ2-3; 14 bases agree with TRBD2. The CDR3 is 17 residues long. J was trimmed by 2 bases and V by 6 bases; bases with no gene match: 10. CDR1 and CDR2 (germline): GTSNPN, SVGIG (reference sequence). The CDR3 protein is CACWGLAGVNPTDTQYF. In DNA form, the CDR3 reads TGTGCCTGCTGGGGACTAGCGGGAGTCAACCCCACAGATACGCAGTATTTT.

For this clone: This same CDR3 is encoded by further DNA sequences in the sample. The chain recombines TRBV27 with TRBJ1-5; no reliable D call. V lost 2 bases and J 1 base, leaving 6 bases between the germline ends. Germline CDR1 and CDR2: MNHEY and SMNVEV (reference sequence). This CDR3 is 14 amino acids long. DNA of the CDR3: TGTGCCAGCAGTTTAAGGCAGAGCAATCAGCCCCAGCATTTT. Translation: CASSLRQSNQPQHF.

The chain joins TRBV2 to TRBJ1-3; 8 bases agree with TRBD1. Germline lookup yields CDR1 SNHLY and CDR2 FYNNEI. CDR3 length equals 16 residues. J gave up 0 bases and V 2 bases, and 3 bases lay outside the gene matches. CDR3 protein: CASSETDRDSGNTIYF. For the CDR3, the DNA is TGTGCCAGCAGTGAAACGGACAGGGACTCTGGAAACACCATATATTTT. Full variable domain (missing parts from reference TRBV2 and TRBJ1-3): EPEVTQTPSHQVTQMGQEVILRCVPISNHLYFYWYRQILGQKVEFLVSFYNNEISEKSEIFDDQFSVERPDGSNFTLKIRSTKLEDSAMYFCASSETDRDSGNTIYFGEGSWLTVV.

The chain employs TRBV5-1 and TRBJ2-7, with D possibly matching TRBD1 (6 bases). The CDR3 contains 14 residues. With 0 bases removed from V and 4 bases from J, the gap between germline ends came to 11 bases. Germline V gene sequence: CDR1 SGHRS, CDR2 YFSETQ. CDR3 DNA sequence: TGCGCCAGCAGCTTGGTTGTCAGGGGTTACGAGCAGTACTTC. The encoded protein is CASSLVVRGYEQYF. Based on the CDR3 plus reference TRBV5-1 and TRBJ2-7, the full variable domain is KAGVTQTPRYLIKTRGQQVTLSCSPISGHRSVSWYQQTPGQGLQFLFEYFSETQRNKGNFPGRFSGRQFSNSRSEMNVSTLELGDSALYLCASSLVVRGYEQYFGPGTRLTVT.